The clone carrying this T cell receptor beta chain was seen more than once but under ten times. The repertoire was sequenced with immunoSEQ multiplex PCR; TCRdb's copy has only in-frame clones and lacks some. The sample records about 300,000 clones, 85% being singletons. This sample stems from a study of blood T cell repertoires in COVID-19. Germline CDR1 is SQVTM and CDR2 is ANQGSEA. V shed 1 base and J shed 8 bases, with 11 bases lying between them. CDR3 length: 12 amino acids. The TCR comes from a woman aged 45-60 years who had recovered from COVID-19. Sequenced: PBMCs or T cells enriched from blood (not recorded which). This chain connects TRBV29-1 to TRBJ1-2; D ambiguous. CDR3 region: CSVEAESGGYTF. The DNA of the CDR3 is TGCAGCGTTGAAGCCGAGAGCGGAGGCTACACCTTC.